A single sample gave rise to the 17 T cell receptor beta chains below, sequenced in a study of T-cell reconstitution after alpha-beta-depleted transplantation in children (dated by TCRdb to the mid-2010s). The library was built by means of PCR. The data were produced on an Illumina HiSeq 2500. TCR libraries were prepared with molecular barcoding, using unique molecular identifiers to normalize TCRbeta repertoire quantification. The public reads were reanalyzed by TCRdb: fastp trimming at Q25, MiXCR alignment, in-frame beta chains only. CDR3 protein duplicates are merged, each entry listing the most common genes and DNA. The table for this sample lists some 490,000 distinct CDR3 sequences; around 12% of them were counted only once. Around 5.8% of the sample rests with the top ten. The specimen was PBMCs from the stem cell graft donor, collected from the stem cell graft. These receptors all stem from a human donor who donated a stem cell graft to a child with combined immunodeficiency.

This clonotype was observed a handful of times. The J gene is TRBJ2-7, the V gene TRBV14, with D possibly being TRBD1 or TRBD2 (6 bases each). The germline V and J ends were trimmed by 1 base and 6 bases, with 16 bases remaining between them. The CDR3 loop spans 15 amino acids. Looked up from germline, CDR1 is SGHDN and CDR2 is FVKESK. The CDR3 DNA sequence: TGTGCCAGCAGCCAAGTGCGTCGGGGGCTAGGCGAGCAGTACTTC. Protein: CASSQVRRGLGEQYF.

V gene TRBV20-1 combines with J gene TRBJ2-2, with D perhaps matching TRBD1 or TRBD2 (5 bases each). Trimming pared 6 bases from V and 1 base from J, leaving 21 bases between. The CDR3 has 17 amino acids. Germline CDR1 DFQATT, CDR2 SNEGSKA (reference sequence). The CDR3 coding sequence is TGCAGTGCAATCAAGGGGCTAGCTGCACTGAACACCGGGGAGCTGTTTTTT. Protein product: CSAIKGLAALNTGELFF.

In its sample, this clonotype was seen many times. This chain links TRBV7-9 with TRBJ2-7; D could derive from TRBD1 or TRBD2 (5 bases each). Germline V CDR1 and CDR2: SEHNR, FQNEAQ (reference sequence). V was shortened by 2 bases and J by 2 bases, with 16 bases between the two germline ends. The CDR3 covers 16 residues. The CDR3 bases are TGTGCCAGCAGCTTATTCAAGGGGAGTAAAGCCTACGAGCAGTACTTC. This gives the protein CASSLFKGSKAYEQYF.

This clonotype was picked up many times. The CDR3: CASTSRSWFYGYTF. The CDR3 coding sequence is TGTGCCAGCACCTCGAGGTCGTGGTTCTATGGCTACACCTTC. The chain joins TRBV12-3 or TRBV12-4 to TRBJ1-2; D gene ambiguous. Trimming pared 7 bases from V and 4 bases from J, leaving 16 bases between. The CDR3 covers 14 residues.

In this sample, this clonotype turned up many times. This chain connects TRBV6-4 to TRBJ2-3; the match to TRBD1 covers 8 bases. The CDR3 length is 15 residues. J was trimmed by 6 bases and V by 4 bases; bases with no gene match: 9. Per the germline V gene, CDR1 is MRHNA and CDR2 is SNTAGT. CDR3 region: CASSAGTGGYDTQYF. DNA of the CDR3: TGTGCCAGCAGTGCCGGGACAGGCGGATATGATACGCAGTATTTT.

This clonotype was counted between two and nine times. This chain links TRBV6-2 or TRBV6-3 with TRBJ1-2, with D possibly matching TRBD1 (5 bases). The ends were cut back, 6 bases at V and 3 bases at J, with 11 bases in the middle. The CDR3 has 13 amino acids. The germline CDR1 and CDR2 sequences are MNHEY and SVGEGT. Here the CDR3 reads CASRNRDDYGYTF. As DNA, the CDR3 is TGTGCCAGCAGAAACCGGGACGACTATGGCTACACCTTC.

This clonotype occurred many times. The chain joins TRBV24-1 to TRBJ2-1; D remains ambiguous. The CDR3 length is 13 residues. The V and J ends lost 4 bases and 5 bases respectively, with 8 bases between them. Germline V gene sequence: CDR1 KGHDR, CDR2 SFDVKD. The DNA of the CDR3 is TGTGCCACCAGTGACCTCCCTAACAATGAGCAGTTCTTC. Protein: CATSDLPNNEQFF.

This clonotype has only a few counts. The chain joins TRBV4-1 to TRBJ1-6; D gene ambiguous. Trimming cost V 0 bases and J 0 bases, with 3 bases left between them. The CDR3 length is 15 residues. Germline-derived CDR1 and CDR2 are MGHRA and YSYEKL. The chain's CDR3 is CASSQEVSYNSPLHF. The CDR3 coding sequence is TGCGCCAGCAGCCAAGAGGTCTCCTATAATTCACCCCTCCACTTT.

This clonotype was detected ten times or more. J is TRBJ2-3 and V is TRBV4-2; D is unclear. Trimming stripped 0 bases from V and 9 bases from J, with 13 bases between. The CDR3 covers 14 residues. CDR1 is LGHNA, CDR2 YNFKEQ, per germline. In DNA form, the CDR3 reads TGTGCCAGCAGCCAAGATCGGGCGCCGTCGACGCAGTATTTT. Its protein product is CASSQDRAPSTQYF.

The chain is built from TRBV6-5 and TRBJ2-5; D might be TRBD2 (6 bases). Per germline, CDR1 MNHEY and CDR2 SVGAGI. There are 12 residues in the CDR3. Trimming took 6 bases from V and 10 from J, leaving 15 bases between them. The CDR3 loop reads CASSPGGPNQYF. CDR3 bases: TGTGCCAGCAGCCCCGGGGGTCCGAACCAGTACTTC.

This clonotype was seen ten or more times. The CDR3 is CASSPGTQETQYF. The CDR3 nucleotides read TGTGCCAGCAGCCCCGGGACACAAGAGACCCAGTACTTC. This chain uses TRBV12-3 or TRBV12-4 with TRBJ2-5, with a weak D call TRBD1 (6 bases). V shed 6 bases and J shed 2 bases, with 10 bases lying between them. This CDR3 contains 13 residues.

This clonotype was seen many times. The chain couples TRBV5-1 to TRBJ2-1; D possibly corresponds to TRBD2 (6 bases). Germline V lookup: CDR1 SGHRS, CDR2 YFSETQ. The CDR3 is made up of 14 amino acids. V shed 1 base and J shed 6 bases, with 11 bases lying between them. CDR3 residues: CASSLIPGANEQFF. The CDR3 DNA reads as TGCGCCAGCAGCTTGATTCCGGGAGCCAATGAGCAGTTCTTC.

CDR3 DNA sequence: TGTGCTAGTGCCCCAGCGGGGGGAAACAATGAGCAGTTCTTC. This codes for CASAPAGGNNEQFF. The chain is built from TRBV12-5 and TRBJ2-1; 9 bases line up with TRBD2. CDR1 and CDR2 (germline): LGHNT, FRNRAP. The CDR3 extends over 14 amino acids. Trimming cost V 7 bases and J 5 bases; bases outside gene matches: 6.

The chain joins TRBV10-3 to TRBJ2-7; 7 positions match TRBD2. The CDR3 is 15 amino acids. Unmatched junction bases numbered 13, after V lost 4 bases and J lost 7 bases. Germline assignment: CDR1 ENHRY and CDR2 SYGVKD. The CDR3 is CAISVGRTSADEQYF. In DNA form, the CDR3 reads TGTGCCATCAGTGTCGGCCGGACTAGTGCAGATGAGCAGTACTTC.

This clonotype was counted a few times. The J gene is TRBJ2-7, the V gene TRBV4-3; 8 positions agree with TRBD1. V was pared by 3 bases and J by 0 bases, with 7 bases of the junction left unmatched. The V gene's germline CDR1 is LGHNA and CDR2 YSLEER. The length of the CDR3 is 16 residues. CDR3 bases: TGCGCCAGCAGCCAGGGGACAGGCTCAAGCTCCTACGAGCAGTACTTC. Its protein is CASSQGTGSSSYEQYF.

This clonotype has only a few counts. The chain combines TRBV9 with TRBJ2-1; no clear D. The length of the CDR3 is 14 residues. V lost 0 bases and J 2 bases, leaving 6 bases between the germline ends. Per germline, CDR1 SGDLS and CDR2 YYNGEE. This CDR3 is CASSVDITYNEQFF. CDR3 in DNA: TGTGCCAGCAGCGTAGATATAACCTACAATGAGCAGTTCTTC.

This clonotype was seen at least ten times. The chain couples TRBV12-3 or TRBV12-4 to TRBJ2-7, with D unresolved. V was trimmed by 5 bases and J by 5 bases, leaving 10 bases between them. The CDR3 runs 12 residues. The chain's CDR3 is CASSNSPNEQYF. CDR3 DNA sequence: TGTGCCAGCAGTAATAGCCCCAACGAGCAGTACTTC.